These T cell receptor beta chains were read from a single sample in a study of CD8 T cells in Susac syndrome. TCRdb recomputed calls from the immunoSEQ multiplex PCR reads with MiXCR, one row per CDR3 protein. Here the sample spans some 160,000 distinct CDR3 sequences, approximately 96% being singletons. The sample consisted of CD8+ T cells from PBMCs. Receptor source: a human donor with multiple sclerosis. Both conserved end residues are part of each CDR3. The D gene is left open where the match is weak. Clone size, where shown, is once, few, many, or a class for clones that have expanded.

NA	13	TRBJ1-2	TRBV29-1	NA	TGCAGCGTTGACCCAAAGGTGAACTATGGCTACACCTTC	CSVDPKVNYGYTF
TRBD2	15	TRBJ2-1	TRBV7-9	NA	TGTGCCAGCAGCGCACAACGGGAGGCAGGAAATGAGCAGTTCTTC	CASSAQREAGNEQFF
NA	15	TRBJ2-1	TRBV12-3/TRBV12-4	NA	TGTGCCAGCAACCGCGGGGCGGGCCACGCCAATGAGCAGTTCTTC	CASNRGAGHANEQFF
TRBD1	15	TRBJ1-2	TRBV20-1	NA	TGCAGTGCTAGAGAAACGGGACAGGGGGCGCTTGGCTACACCTTC	CSARETGQGALGYTF
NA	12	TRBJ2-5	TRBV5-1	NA	TGCGCCAGCAGCTTACATCTGGAGACCCAGTACTTC	CASSLHLETQYF
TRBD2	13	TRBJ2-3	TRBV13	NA	TGTGCCAGCACCGCGGGGGACACAGATACGCAGTATTTT	CASTAGDTDTQYF
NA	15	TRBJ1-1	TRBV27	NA	TGTGCCAGCGCGCCCCTGGGCTTTCCGAACACTGAAGCTTTCTTT	CASAPLGFPNTEAFF
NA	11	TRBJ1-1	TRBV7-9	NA	TGTGCCAGCATAGTGGACACTGAAGCTTTCTTT	CASIVDTEAFF
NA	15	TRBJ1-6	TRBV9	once	TGTGCCAGCAGCGTAGCGGGACGAAGTAATTCACCCCTCCACTTT	CASSVAGRSNSPLHF
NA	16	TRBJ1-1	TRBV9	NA	TGTGCCAGCAGCGTAGGGCTCGGGACAAGGAACACTGAAGCTTTCTTT	CASSVGLGTRNTEAFF
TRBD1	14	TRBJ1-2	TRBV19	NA	TGTGCCAGTAGTAGACCGACAGGGGGAGATGGCTACACCTTC	CASSRPTGGDGYTF
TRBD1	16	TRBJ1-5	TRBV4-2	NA	TGTGCCAGCAGCCAAGAGACAGGGCTTGCGGGTCAGCCCCAGCATTTT	CASSQETGLAGQPQHF
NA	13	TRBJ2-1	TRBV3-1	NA	TGTGCCAGCAGCCGGGGGGCATACAATGAGCAGTTCTTC	CASSRGAYNEQFF
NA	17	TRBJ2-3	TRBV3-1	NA	TGTGCCAGCAGCCAAGAATGGGCCCCCGAAGGCACAGATACGCAGTATTTT	CASSQEWAPEGTDTQYF
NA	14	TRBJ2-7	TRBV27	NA	TGTGCCAGCAGTTTGTCCAGCGGCTCCTACGAGCAGTACTTC	CASSLSSGSYEQYF
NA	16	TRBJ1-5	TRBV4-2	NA	TGTGCCAGCAGCCAAGACCCTGGTCAAAGCAATCAGCCCCAGCATTTT	CASSQDPGQSNQPQHF
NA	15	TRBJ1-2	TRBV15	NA	TGTGCCACCAGCCCACGCGGGGGGGGTGTGTATGGCTACACCTTC	CATSPRGGGVYGYTF
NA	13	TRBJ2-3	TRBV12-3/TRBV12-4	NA	TGTGCCAGCAGTTTAGCTTTATCAGATACGCAGTATTTT	CASSLALSDTQYF
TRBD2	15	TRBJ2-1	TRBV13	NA	TGTGCCAGCAGCTCCCGGACTAGCGGGAGGGTTGAGCAGTTCTTC	CASSSRTSGRVEQFF
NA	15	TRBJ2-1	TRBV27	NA	TGTGCCAGCAGTTTAACCAGGGCCATAATCGATGAGCAGTTCTTC	CASSLTRAIIDEQFF
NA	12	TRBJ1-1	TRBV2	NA	TGTGCCACACAGACAGAGAACACTGAAGCTTTCTTT	CATQTENTEAFF
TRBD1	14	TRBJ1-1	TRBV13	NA	TGTGCCAGCAGCTCAAGACAGGGTTCTAAAGAAGCTTTCTTT	CASSSRQGSKEAFF
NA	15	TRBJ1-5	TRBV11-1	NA	TGTGCCAGCAGCTTAGGCAGGAGCAGCAATCAGCCCCAGCATTTT	CASSLGRSSNQPQHF
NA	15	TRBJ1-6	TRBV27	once	TGTGCCAGCAGTTTGGTGAAGGCGGGGAATTCACCCCTCCACTTT	CASSLVKAGNSPLHF
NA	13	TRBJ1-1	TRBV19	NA	TGTGCCTCTGCTGTAACAAAGAACACTGAAGCTTTCTTT	CASAVTKNTEAFF
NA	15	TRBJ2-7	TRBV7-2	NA	TGTGCCAGCAGCTTAGGGGCTTTATCGTCCTACGAGCAGTACTTC	CASSLGALSSYEQYF
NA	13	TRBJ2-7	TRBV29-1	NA	TGCAGCGTTGAATTGGTTGGCGGCTGGGAGCAGTACTTC	CSVELVGGWEQYF
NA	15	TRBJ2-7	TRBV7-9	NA	TGTGCCAGCAGCCCAGGGGGGACTGGGTTCTACGAGCAGTACTTC	CASSPGGTGFYEQYF
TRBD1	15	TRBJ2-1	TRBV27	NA	TGTGCCAGCAGCTCCCTACCGGGACAGGGGAGTGAGCAGTTCTTC	CASSSLPGQGSEQFF
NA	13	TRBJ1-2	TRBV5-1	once	TGCGCCAGCAGCTTTACAGGCGCAGGTGGCTACACCTTC	CASSFTGAGGYTF
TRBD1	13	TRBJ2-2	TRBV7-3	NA	TGTGCCAGCAGCTCGGACAGGGCCGGGGAGCTGTTTTTT	CASSSDRAGELFF
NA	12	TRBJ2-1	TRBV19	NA	TGTGCCAGTAGTTGGTCCTACAATGAGCAGTTCTTC	CASSWSYNEQFF
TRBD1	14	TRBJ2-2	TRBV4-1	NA	TGCGCCAGCAGCCTATACAGGGGGCACGGGGAGCTGTTTTTT	CASSLYRGHGELFF
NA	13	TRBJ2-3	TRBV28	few	TGTGCCAGCAGTTTACCCCCGAGAGATACGCAGTATTTT	CASSLPPRDTQYF
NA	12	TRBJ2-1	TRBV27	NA	TGTGCCAGCAGACTAGGGATGAATGAGCAGTTCTTC	CASRLGMNEQFF
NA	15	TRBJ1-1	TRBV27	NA	TGTGCCAGCAGTGCAGCCGGGACACCCAACACTGAAGCTTTCTTT	CASSAAGTPNTEAFF
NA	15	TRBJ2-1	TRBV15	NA	TGTGCCACCAGCAGAGATCTGCAGGGGTTAGATGAGCAGTTCTTC	CATSRDLQGLDEQFF
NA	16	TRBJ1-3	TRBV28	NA	TGTGCCAGCAACGATCCGGGACTTAGTGGCGGTAACACCATATATTTT	CASNDPGLSGGNTIYF
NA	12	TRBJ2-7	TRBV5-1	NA	TGCGCCAGCAGAACAAAGACCTACGAGCAGTACTTC	CASRTKTYEQYF
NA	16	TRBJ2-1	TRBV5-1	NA	TGCGCCAGCAGCTTGGAAGGCGGAAGCTCCTACAATGAGCAGTTCTTC	CASSLEGGSSYNEQFF
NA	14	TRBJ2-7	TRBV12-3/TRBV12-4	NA	TGTGCCAGCAGTTTATGGGGCGAATCCTACGAGCAGTACTTC	CASSLWGESYEQYF
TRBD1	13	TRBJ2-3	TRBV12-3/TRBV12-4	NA	TGTGCCAGCAGTCCGACAGGGCCAGATACGCAGTATTTT	CASSPTGPDTQYF
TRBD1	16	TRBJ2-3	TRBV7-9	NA	TGTGCCAGCAGCTGGATCCGGGACAGAGGCACAGATACGCAGTATTTT	CASSWIRDRGTDTQYF
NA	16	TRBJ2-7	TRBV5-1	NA	TGCGCCAGCAGCATTGGAGGCAGCCTAAGAACCTACGAGCAGTACTTC	CASSIGGSLRTYEQYF
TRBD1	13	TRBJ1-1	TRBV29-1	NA	TGCAGCGTACTAAGCGGGACAGCCACTGAAGCTTTCTTT	CSVLSGTATEAFF